This T cell receptor (beta chain) was recorded in a study of shared clonotypes between healthy human individuals. On the study more broadly: Serving as donors were a couple of women and a few men, whose ages spanned 18 to 49.

V was clipped by 0 bases and J by 1 base, with 8 bases between them. CDR3 length: 15 residues. Germline values: CDR1 LGHNA, CDR2 YSLEER. The assay ran at deep level. Genomic DNA of every subset was divided equally among multiple immunoSEQ plates. Sequencing of unsorted PBMC DNA was carried out using ten immunoSEQ deep assay plates. Sequenced by immunoSEQ multiplex PCR; TCRdb stores in-frame clones only, minus some. The table shows around 510,000 clones, with around 78% occurring only once. The sample taken for sequencing was PBMCs. The source is a woman aged 40 to 50 in good health. Some clones in this sample may be carry-over from other donors' samples. The chain carries TRBV4-3 and TRBJ2-3; no clear D. The CDR3 nucleotides are TGCGCCAGCAGCCAAGAACTACGACGCACAGATACGCAGTATTTT. This codes for CASSQELRRTDTQYF.